This T cell receptor (beta chain) was identified in a study of T cells in Graves' hyperthyroidism and ophthalmopathy. The investigators amplified TCR beta CDR3 regions from RNA transcripts. With the HTBI primer set, the TCR CDR3 went through a first round of RT-PCR. Using its own MiXCR run on the multiplex PCR reads, TCRdb lists one record per CDR3 protein. The table shows roughly 500,000 distinct CDR3 sequences, with around 13% occurring only once. This clonotype was counted only a few times. Its antigen is unidentified. Germline V gene lookup returns CDR1 LNHDA and CDR2 SQIVND (reference sequence). V shed 0 bases and J shed 14 bases, with 8 bases lying between them. This CDR3 spans 12 amino acids. Findings and limits, study-wide: Ophthalmopathy stood apart from stable hyperthyroidism in a 13 V-J model.

Patients aged 18 to 65 had newly diagnosed hyperthyroidism lasting under 2 months. It was uncontrolled infection, other autoimmune disease, pregnancy or lactation that excluded patients. It was 8 to 10 ml of fresh peripheral blood that supplied the PBMCs. The sequencing input was blood. This TCR was sampled from a woman in her twenties or thirties with Graves' hyperthyroidism that later progressed to Graves' ophthalmopathy. The J gene is TRBJ1-6, the V gene TRBV19, with unresolved D. The CDR3 nucleotides are TGTGCCAGTAGTATAGACGGAACCTCCCTCCACTTT. It yields the protein CASSIDGTSLHF.